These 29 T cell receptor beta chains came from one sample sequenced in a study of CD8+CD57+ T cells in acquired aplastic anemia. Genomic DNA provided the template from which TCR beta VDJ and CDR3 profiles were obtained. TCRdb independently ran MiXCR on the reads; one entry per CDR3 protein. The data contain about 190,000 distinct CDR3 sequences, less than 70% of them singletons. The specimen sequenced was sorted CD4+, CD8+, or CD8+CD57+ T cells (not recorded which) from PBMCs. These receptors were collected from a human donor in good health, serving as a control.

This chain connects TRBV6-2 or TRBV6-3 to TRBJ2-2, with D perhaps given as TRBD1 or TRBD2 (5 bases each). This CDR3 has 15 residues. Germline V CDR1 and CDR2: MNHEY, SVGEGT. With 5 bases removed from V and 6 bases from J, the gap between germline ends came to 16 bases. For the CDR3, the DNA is TGTGCCAGCAGTGCCGGGACCCTCGGAGCCGGGGAGCTGTTTTTT. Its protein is CASSAGTLGAGELFF.

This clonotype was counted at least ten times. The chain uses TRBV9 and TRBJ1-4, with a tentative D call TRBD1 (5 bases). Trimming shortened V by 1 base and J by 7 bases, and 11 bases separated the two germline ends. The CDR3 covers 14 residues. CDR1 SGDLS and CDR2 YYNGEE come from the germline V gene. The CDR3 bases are TGTGCCAGCAGCGTACGGGGGGTTGGTGAAAAACTGTTTTTT. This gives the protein CASSVRGVGEKLFF.

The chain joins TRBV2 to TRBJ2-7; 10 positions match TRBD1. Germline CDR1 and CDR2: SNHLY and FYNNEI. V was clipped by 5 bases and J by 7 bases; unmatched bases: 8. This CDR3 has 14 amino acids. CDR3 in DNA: TGTGCCAGCAGTAAACGACAGGGGGCTGTTGAGCAGTACTTC. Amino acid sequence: CASSKRQGAVEQYF.

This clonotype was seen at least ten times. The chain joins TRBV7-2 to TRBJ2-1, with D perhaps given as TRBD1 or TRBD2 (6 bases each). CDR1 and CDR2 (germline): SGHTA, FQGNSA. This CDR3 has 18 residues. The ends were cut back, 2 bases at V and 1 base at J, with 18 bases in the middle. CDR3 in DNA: TGTGCCAGCAGCTTATACCTCGTTGGAGGGGGTTCCTACAATGAGCAGTTCTTC. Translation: CASSLYLVGGGSYNEQFF.

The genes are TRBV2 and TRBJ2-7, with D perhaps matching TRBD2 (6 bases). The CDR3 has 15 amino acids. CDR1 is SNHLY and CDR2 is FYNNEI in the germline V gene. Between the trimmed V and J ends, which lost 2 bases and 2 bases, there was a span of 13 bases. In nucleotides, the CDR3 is TGTGCCAGCAGTGAACGGGGGACTCTAGCCTACGAGCAGTACTTC. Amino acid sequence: CASSERGTLAYEQYF.

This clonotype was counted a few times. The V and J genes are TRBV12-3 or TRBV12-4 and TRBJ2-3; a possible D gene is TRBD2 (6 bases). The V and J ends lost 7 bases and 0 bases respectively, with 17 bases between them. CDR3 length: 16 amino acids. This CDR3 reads CASTVSRGASTDTQYF. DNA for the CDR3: TGTGCCAGCACAGTTTCGCGGGGCGCTAGCACAGATACGCAGTATTTT.

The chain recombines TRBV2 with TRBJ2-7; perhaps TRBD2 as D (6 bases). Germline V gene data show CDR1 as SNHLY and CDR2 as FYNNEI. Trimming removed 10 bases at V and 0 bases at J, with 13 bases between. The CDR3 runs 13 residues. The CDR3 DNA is TGTGCCACCTACCCGGAGGGCTCCTACGAGCAGTACGTC. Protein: CATYPEGSYEQYV.

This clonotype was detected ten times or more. The CDR3 DNA is TGTGCCAGCAGCTTAGGGGACAGGGCTAATGGCTACACCTTC. Translating it yields CASSLGDRANGYTF. The chain has TRBV7-2 and TRBJ1-2; TRBD1 matches 9 bases. Germline CDR1 SGHTA, CDR2 FQGNSA. The CDR3 loop spans 14 amino acids. Trimming took 1 base from V and 6 from J; bases not matched to a gene: 3.

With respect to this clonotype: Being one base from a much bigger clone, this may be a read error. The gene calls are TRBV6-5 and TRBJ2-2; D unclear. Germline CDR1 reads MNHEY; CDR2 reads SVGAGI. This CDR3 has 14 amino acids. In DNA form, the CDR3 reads TGTACCAGCATCTTTGTGACGAACACCGGGGAGCTGTTTTTT. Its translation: CTSIFVTNTGELFF.

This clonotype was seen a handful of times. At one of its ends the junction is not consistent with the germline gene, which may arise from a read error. In DNA, the CDR3 is TGTGCTAGCAGCACCAATCAAGGGGACGAGCAGTACTTC. Protein: CASSTNQGDEQYF. The chain carries TRBV7-7 and TRBJ2-7; D might be TRBD1 (5 bases). CDR3 length: 13 residues. Germline CDR1 reads SSHAT; CDR2 reads FNYEAQ (reference sequence).

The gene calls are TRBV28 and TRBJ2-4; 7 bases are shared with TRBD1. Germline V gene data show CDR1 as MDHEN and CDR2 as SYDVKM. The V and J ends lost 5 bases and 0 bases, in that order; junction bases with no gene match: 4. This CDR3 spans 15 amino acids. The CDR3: CASSEGQSAKNIQYF. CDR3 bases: TGTGCCAGCAGTGAGGGACAGTCAGCCAAAAACATTCAGTACTTC.

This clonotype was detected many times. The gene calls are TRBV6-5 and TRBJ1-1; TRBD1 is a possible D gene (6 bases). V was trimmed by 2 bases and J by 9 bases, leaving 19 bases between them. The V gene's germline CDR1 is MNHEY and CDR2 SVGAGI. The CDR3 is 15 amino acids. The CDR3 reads CASSYQSGAGGKAFF. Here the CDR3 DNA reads TGTGCCAGCAGTTACCAATCAGGGGCCGGGGGAAAAGCTTTCTTT.

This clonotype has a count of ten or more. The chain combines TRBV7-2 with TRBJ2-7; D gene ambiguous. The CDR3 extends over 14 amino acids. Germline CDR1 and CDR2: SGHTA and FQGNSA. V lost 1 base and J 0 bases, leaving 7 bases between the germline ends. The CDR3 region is CASSLVVSSYEQYF. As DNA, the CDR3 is TGTGCCAGCAGCTTAGTAGTCAGCTCCTACGAGCAGTACTTC.

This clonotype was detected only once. The CDR3 protein is CASSLEGQKNSPLHF. Written as DNA, the CDR3 is TGTGCCAGCAGCCTAGAGGGACAGAAGAATTCACCCCTCCACTTT. The chain links TRBV7-9 to TRBJ1-6, with TRBD1 matching 7 bases. The CDR3 totals 15 residues. Unmatched junction bases numbered 8, after V lost 5 bases and J lost 7 bases. The germline gives CDR1 SEHNR, CDR2 FQNEAQ (reference sequence).

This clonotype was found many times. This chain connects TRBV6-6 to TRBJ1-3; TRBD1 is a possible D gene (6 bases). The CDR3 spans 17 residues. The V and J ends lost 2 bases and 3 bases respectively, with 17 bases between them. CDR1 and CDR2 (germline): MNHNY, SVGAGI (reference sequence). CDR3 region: CASSYPTGKEGGNTIYF. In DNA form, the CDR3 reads TGTGCCAGCAGTTACCCAACAGGGAAAGAGGGTGGAAACACCATATATTTT.

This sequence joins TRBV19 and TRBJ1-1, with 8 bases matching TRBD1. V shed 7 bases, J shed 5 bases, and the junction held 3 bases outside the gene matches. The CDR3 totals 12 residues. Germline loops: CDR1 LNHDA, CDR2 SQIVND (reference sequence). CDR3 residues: CASMTGVTEAFF. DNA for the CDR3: TGTGCCAGTATGACAGGGGTGACTGAAGCTTTCTTT.

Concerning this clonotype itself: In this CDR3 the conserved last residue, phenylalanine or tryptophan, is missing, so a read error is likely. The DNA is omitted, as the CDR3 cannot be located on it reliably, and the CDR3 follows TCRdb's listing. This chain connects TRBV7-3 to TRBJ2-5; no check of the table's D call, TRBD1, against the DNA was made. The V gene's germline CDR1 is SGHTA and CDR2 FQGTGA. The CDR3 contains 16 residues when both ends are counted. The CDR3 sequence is CASSLNQGDYGYTFGS.

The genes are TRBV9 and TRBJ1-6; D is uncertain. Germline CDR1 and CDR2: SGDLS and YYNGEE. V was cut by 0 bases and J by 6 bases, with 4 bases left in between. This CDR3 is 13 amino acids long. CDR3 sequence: CASSVESNSPLHF. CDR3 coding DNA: TGTGCCAGCAGCGTAGAAAGTAATTCACCCCTCCACTTT.

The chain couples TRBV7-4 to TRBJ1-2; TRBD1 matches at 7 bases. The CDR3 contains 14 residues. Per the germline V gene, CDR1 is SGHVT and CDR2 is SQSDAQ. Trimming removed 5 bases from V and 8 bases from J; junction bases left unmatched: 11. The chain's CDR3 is CASSQERRTGGYTF. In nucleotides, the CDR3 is TGTGCCAGCAGCCAAGAGCGCCGGACAGGAGGCTACACCTTC.

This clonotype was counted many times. CDR3 sequence (DNA): TGTGCCAGCAGTCCTCAGGTATATAGCAATCAGCCCCAGCATTTT. Encoded protein: CASSPQVYSNQPQHF. The rearrangement joins TRBV5-5 to TRBJ1-5; no reliable D call. Germline CDR1 and CDR2: SGHKS and YYEKEE (reference sequence). Trimming pared 5 bases from V and 0 bases from J, leaving 12 bases between. The CDR3 runs to 15 residues.

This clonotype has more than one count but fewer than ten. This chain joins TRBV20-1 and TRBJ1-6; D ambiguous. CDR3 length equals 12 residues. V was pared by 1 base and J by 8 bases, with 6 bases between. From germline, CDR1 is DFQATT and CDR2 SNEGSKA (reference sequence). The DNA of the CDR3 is TGCAGTGCTAGAGGACCAGATTCACCCCTCCACTTT. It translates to CSARGPDSPLHF.

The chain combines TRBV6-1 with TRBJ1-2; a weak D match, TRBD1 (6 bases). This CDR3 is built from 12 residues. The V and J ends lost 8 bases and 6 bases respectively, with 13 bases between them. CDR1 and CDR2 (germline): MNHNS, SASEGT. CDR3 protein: CASGRNRDGYTF. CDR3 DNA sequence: TGTGCCAGCGGCCGAAACAGGGATGGCTACACCTTC.

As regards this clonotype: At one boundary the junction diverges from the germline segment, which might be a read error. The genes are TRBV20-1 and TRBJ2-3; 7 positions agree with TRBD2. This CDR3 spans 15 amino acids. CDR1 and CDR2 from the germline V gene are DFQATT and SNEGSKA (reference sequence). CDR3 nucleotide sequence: TGCAGTGCTAGCGCGGGAGAGATCTCCACAGATACGCGGTATTTT. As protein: CSASAGEISTDTRYF.

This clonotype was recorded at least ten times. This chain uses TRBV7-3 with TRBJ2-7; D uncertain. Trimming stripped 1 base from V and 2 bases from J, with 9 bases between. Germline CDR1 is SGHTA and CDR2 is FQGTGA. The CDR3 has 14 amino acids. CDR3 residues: CASSLIQNTYEQYF. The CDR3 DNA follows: TGTGCCAGCAGCTTAATTCAGAATACCTACGAGCAGTACTTC. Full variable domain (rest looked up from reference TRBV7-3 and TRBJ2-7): GAGVSQTPSNKVTEKGKYVELRCDPISGHTALYWYRQSLGQGPEFLIYFQGTGAADDSGLPNDRFFAVRPEGSVSTLKIQRTERGDSAVYLCASSLIQNTYEQYFGPGTRLTVT.

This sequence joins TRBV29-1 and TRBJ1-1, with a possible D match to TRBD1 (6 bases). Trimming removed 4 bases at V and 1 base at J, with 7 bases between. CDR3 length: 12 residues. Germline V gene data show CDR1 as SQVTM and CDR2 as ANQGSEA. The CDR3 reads CSVVQGNTEAFF. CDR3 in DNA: TGCAGCGTTGTACAGGGGAACACTGAAGCTTTCTTT.

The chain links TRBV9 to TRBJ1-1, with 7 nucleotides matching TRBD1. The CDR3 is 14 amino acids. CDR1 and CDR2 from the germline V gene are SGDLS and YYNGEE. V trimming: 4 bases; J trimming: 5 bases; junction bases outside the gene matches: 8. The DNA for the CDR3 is TGTGCCAGCAGCAAACAGGGGTTGAGTACTGAAGCTTTCTTT. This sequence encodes CASSKQGLSTEAFF.

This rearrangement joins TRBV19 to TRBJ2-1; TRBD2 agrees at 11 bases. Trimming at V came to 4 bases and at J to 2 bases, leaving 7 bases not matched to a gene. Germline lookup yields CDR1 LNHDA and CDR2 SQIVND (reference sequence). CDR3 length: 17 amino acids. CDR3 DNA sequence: TGTGCCAGTAGTACGGTTAATAGCGGGGGGGCCTACAATGAGCAGTTCTTC. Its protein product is CASSTVNSGGAYNEQFF.

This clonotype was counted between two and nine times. CDR3 sequence: CASSAGQGASPLHF. CDR3 DNA sequence: TGTGCCAGCAGTGCGGGACAGGGGGCTTCACCCCTCCACTTT. The chain has TRBV2 and TRBJ1-6; 12 bases map to TRBD1. J was trimmed by 9 bases and V by 4 bases; bases with no gene match: 1. The CDR3 has 14 residues. Germline assignment: CDR1 SNHLY and CDR2 FYNNEI.

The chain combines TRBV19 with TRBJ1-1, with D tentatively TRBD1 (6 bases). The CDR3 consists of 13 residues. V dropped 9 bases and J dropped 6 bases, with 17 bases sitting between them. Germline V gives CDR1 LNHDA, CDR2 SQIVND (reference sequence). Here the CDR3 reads CASDGTSNAEAFF. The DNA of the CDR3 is TGTGCCAGCGACGGGACAAGTAACGCTGAAGCTTTCTTT.